These 8 T cell receptor beta chains were all obtained from the same sample, sequenced in a study of graft-versus-host responses after intestinal transplantation. Profiled with immunoSEQ multiplex PCR; TCRdb holds only in-frame clones, not every one. The data show about 39,000 clones, with 90% to 95% seen just once and 0.22% held by the top ten. No antigen has been assigned to these receptors. This specimen was unstimulated CD8+ T cells sorted from spleen or lymph node cells, taken before transplant. Every receptor here comes from a human donor who was the organ donor for an intestinal transplant.

This sequence joins TRBV5-3 and TRBJ2-1; 9 nucleotides agree with TRBD2. TRBV5-3 is flagged as an ORF with uncertain function. This CDR3 spans 16 amino acids. The ends lost 7 bases at V and 2 bases at J; junction bases unmatched: 10. The CDR3 here is CARPRCGGEPYNEQFF. The CDR3 DNA follows: TGTGCCAGACCCCGGTGCGGGGGGGAACCCTACAATGAGCAGTTCTTC.

This chain uses TRBV2 with TRBJ2-7; D may be TRBD2 (7 bases). The CDR3 consists of 14 residues. The germline CDR1 and CDR2 sequences are SNHLY and FYNNEI. V shed 5 bases and J shed 5 bases, with 16 bases lying between them. CDR3 nucleotides: TGTGCCAGCAGTTTACGGGGGGCGCCGGACGAGCAGTACTTC. Protein sequence: CASSLRGAPDEQYF.

The V gene is TRBV25-1, the J gene TRBJ2-5, with 8 bases identical to TRBD1. This CDR3 is 14 amino acids long. V was pared by 1 base and J by 3 bases, with 1 base of the junction left unmatched. Germline CDR1 reads MGHDK; CDR2 reads SYGVNS. This CDR3 reads CASSELDREETQYF. The CDR3 DNA follows: TGTGCCAGCAGTGAATTGGACAGGGAAGAGACCCAGTACTTC.

This chain links TRBV10-3 with TRBJ1-2; perhaps TRBD1 as D (5 bases). This CDR3 is built from 16 residues. The V and J ends lost 0 bases and 8 bases respectively, with 19 bases between them. From germline, CDR1 is ENHRY and CDR2 SYGVKD. The CDR3: CAISESKLRGFDGYTF. CDR3 DNA sequence: TGTGCCATCAGTGAGTCGAAGCTGCGGGGGTTTGACGGCTACACCTTC.

For this clone: The sample contains more than one DNA sequence encoding this CDR3. The chain recombines TRBV27 with TRBJ2-7; the match to TRBD2 covers 9 bases. CDR3 length: 14 amino acids. Trimming took 2 bases from V and 2 from J; bases not matched to a gene: 1. The germline CDR1 and CDR2 sequences are MNHEY and SMNVEV (reference sequence). This CDR3 reads CASSLAGGPYEQYF. CDR3 sequence (DNA): TGTGCCAGCAGTTTAGCGGGGGGGCCCTACGAGCAGTACTTC.

This rearrangement joins TRBV6-5 to TRBJ1-2, with 9 bases fitting TRBD1. The CDR3 is made up of 13 amino acids. Germline CDR1 is MNHEY and CDR2 is SVGAGI. J lost 8 bases, V lost 6 bases, and 7 bases had no gene match. The CDR3: CASRGGQGLGYTF. The CDR3 nucleotides are TGTGCCAGCAGAGGGGGACAGGGCTTGGGCTACACCTTC.

The V gene is TRBV6-1, the J gene TRBJ2-7; no clear D gene. The V gene lost 1 base and the J gene lost 3 bases, with 16 bases spanning the gap. This CDR3 has 16 residues. CDR1 is MNHNS, CDR2 SASEGT, per germline. CDR3 region: CASSEVEFRDFYEQYF. The CDR3 coding sequence is TGTGCCAGCAGTGAAGTTGAATTTAGGGATTTCTACGAGCAGTACTTC.

The V gene is TRBV5-1, the J gene TRBJ2-1; TRBD1 matches 8 bases. The CDR3 loop spans 18 amino acids. V lost 4 bases to trimming and J lost 8 bases; unmatched junction nucleotides: 20. From germline, CDR1 is SGHRS and CDR2 YFSETQ. The CDR3 DNA sequence: TGCGCCAGCAGCCGTTATACCGGGACAGGCTATCGGGGTGATGAGCAGTTCTTC. Its protein product is CASSRYTGTGYRGDEQFF.